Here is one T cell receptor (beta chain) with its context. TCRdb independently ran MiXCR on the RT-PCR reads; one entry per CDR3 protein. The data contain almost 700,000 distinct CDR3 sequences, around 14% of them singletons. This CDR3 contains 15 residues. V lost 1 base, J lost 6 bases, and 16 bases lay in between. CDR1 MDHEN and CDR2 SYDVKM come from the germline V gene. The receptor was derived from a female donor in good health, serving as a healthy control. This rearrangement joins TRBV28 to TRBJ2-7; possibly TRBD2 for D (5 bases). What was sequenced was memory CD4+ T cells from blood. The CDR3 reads CASSLYRGPSPEQYF. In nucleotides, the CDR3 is TGTGCCAGCAGTTTATACCGAGGGCCCTCGCCCGAGCAGTACTTC.